This T cell receptor beta chain stems from a study of Tregs in tolerant kidney transplant recipients. Study outcomes and limitations: Antigen-driven expansion was suggested because donor-specific Tregs expanded more than all Tregs in tolerant patients. No direct test of biological reproducibility was done here. The most relevant donor-specific Treg TCRbeta repertoire apparently came from expansion with activated donor B cells.

Clones were sequenced by immunoSEQ multiplex PCR, and TCRdb holds only the in-frame ones, with some missing. The sample shows 65,000 to 85,000 clones, 75% to 95% of them seen only once. Remarks on this clone: The antigen remains unidentified.

Mixed chimerism was transient after nonmyeloablative marrow transplants from related graft donors. Unstimulated Tregs (CD4+CD25+CD127-) and CD4+CD25- non-Tregs were sorted from PBMCs. This receptor was identified in a human patient who received a combined kidney and bone marrow transplant. Some of the T cells may derive from the graft donor. The source was CD4+ T cells from blood (PBMCs), collected 24 months after the transplant.

The CDR3 reads CAWGGGGNGYTF. The DNA for the CDR3 is TGTGCCTGGGGGGGAGGAGGGAATGGCTACACCTTC. J is TRBJ1-2 and V is TRBV30; tentative D call: TRBD1 (5 bases). The CDR3 extends over 12 amino acids. CDR1 and CDR2 from the germline V gene are GTSNPN and SVGIG (reference sequence). V was clipped by 5 bases and J by 6 bases, with 13 bases between them.